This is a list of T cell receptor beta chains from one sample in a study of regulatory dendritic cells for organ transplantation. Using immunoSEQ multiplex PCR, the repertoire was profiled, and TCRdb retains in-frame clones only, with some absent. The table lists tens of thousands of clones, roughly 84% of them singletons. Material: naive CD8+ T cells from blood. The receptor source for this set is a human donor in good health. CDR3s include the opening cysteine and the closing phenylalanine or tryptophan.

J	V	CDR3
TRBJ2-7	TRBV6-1	CASSEFRRQAAYEQYF
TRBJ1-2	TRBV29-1	CSVHSTGYGYTF
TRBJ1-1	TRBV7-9	CASSRGGRGDTEAFF
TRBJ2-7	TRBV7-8	CASSLDSGYEQYF
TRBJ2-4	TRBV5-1	CASSPRVAGAKNIQYF
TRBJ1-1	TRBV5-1	CASSWGTGAQTEAFF
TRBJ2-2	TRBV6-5	CASSLLAGGTGELFF
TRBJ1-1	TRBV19	CASSWGTGNTEAFF
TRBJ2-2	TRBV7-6	CASSPPDSQNTGELFF
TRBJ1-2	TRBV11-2	CASSFGGSNYGYTF
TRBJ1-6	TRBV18	CASSPLRDKDNSPLHF
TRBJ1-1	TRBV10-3	CAARQGNTEAFF
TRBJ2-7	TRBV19	CASSFVQGHYEQYF
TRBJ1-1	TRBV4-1	CASSQAQTGNTEAFF
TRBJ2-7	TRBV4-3	CASSQDGQGSYEQYF
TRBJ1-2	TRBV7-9	CASSSDQGLRGYTF
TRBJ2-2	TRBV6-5	CASSSPPGVSGELFF
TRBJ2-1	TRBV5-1	CASSLVLAAEQFF
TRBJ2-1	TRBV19	CASSIGTGVDEQFF
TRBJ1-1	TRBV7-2	CASSRYAQGAPEAFF
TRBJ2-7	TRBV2	CASSELRGTASYEQYF
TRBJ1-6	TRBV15	CATSRDLGQPLHF
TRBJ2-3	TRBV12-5	CASAIQTGGPDTDTQYF
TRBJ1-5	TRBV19	CASSKPTNRGGYNQPQHF
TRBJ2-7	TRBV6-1	CASSERGQGYYEQYF
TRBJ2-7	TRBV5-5	CASSLDRVDYEQYF
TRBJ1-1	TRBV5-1	CASSLDRGLTEAFF
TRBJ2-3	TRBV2	CASTQRVAGGPRDTQYF
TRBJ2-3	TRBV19	CASSRRSGGSWDTQYF
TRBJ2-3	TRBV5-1	CATRTEPTDTQYF
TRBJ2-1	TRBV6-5	CASSYLAGSRNEQFF
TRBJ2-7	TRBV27	CASSLGRVSEQYF
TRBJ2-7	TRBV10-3	CAISEVSGYEQYF
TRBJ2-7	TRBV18	CASSPGGSHYEQYF
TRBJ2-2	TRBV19	CASSIGGSSTGELFF
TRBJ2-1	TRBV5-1	CASSPGEGHEQFF
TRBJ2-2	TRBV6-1	CASRRDTGELFF
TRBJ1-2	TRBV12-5	CASGENYGYTF
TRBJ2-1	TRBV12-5	CASAGESYNEQFF
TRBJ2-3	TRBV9	CASSPPLRAPGDTQYF
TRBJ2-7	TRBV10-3	CAISVRQVSSYEQYF
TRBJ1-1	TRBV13	CASRPAARGTEAFF
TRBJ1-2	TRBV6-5	CASSEARGDYGYTF
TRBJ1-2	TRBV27	CASSAYRGVYGYTF
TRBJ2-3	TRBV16	CASSQGTDGTDTQYF
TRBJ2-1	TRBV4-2	CASSQSTGLVANEQFF
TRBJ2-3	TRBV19	CASRNRGDSTDTQYF
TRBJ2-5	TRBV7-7	CASSFGIEGPGLGWETQYF
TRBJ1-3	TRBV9	CASSPGNSGNTIYF
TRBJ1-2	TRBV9	CASSEPLQGPGGYTF
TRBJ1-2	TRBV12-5	CASGLGQGTYGYTF
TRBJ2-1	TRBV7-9	CASSPPSGGSYNEQFF
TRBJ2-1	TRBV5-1	CASSLRGGGAPVHNEQFF
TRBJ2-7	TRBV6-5	CASSLRQRGHEQYF
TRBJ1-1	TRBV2	CASSPTTEAFF
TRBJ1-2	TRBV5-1	CASRPGQGDGYTF
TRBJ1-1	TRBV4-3	CASSQDRANTEAFF
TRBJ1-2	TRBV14	CASSRGGEPTENYGYTF
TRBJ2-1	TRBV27	CASSLMLTTENEQFF